This T cell receptor (beta chain) comes out of a study of T cell clusters in autoimmune cytopenias. This clonotype counts as medium-sized (0.01 to 0.1%) by frequency. TRB was amplified from about 270 ng of peripheral blood genomic DNA per sample. Germline V gene sequence: CDR1 LNHDA, CDR2 SQIVND (reference sequence). The CDR3 totals 17 residues. TRB was amplified by touch-down multiplex PCR, primer pools A and B combined. For each CDR3 protein, TCRdb gives one entry from its re-call of the multiplex PCR reads, without DNA. Its clone listing holds nearly 4,500 distinct CDR3 sequences. Sequenced sample: peripheral blood. The chain recombines TRBV19 with TRBJ2-2; the D call of TRBD2 rests on TCRdb alone, since no DNA is present to check it. The clonotype comes from a human donor with an autoimmune cytopenia or autoimmune hepatitis (not recorded which). This chain's CDR3 is CASSTITSVANTGELFF.